The T cell receptor beta chain described here comes from a study of cytomegalovirus exposure and HLA in healthy donors. Turning to the study itself: Earlier findings included roughly 120 million unique TCR beta sequences obtained from some 180 million T cells.

Points from the study as a whole: The authors later found HLA-associated TCR beta chains more clonally expanded than equally common others. Later on, an analysis found that several of the most significant clusters appeared to be linked to common viral pathogens, which included parvovirus B19.

This PCR relied on a set of 60 Vbeta primers and 13 Jbeta primers. The table came from immunoSEQ multiplex PCR; TCRdb's copy has only in-frame clones and leaves some out. The sample includes tens of thousands of clones, around three quarters seen only once; the top ten take less than 4.5%. As to this clone: Its antigen is as yet unknown. The junction and the germline gene differ at one end; a read error may be behind it.

CDR1 SGHRS and CDR2 YFSETQ come from the germline V gene. The length of the CDR3 is 17 residues. The sample consisted of PBMCs. This clonotype originated in a man in his forties in good health and CMV-seronegative. The chain carries TRBV5-1 and TRBJ2-6; TRBD1 matches 9 bases. For the CDR3, the DNA is TGCGCCAGCAGCCCGGGACAGGGCACAGCTGGGGCCAGCGTCCTGACTTTC. This encodes CASSPGQGTAGASVLTF.